What follows describes a single T cell receptor (beta chain). The antigen is unknown. This sample is drawn from a study of cytomegalovirus exposure and HLA in healthy donors. Study-wide results and limits: Indistinguishable V segments such as TRBV6-2 and TRBV6-3 were excluded.

This CDR3 is built from 13 residues. In germline, CDR1 is ENHRY, CDR2 SYGVKD. V was clipped by 6 bases and J by 4 bases; unmatched bases: 4. PCR used 60 Vbeta primers and 13 Jbeta primers. TCRdb's copy holds only in-frame clones and misses some; the assay was immunoSEQ multiplex PCR. The sample carries fewer than 200,000 clones, approximately 81% recorded once. The specimen sequenced was PBMCs. The genes are TRBV10-3 and TRBJ1-2; 8 bases fit TRBD1. This TCR was sampled from a young man in good health and CMV-seronegative. In DNA form, the CDR3 reads TGTGCCATCAGAGCAGGGGGCCCCTATGGCTACACCTTC. This gives the protein CAIRAGGPYGYTF.